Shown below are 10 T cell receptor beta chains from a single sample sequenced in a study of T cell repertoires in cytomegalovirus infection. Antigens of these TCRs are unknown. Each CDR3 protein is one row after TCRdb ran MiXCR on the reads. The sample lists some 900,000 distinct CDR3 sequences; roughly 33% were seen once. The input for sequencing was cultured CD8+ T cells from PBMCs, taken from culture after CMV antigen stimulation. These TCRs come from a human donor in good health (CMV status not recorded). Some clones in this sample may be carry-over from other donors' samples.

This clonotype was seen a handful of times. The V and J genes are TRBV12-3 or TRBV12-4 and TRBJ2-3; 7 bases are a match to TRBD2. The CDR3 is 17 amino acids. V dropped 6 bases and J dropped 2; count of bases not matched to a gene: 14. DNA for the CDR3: TGTGCCAGCAGCCCTGGACCTGGGGGAGGGCCCACAGATACGCAGTATTTT. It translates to CASSPGPGGGPTDTQYF.

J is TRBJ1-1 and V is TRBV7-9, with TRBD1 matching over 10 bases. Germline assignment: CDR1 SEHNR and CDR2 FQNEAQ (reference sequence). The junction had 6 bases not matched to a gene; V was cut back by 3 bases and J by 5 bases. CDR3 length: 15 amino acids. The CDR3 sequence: CASSFMTGGRTEAFF. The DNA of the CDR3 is TGTGCCAGCAGCTTCATGACAGGGGGCCGGACTGAAGCTTTCTTT.

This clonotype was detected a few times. The CDR3 spells CASSQEHLAVGSYNEQFF. Written as DNA, the CDR3 is TGCGCCAGCAGCCAAGAACATCTAGCGGTGGGCTCCTACAATGAGCAGTTCTTC. The chain is built from TRBV4-1 and TRBJ2-1; 7 nucleotides line up with TRBD2. The J segment lost 0 bases and the V segment lost 0 bases, leaving 8 bases of the junction unmatched. The CDR3 runs to 18 residues. Per the germline V gene, CDR1 is MGHRA and CDR2 is YSYEKL.

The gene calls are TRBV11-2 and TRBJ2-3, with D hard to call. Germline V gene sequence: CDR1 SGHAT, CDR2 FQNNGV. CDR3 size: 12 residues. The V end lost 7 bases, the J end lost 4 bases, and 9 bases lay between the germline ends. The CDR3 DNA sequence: TGTGCCAGCATGGATTCGGCAGATACGCAGTATTTT. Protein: CASMDSADTQYF.

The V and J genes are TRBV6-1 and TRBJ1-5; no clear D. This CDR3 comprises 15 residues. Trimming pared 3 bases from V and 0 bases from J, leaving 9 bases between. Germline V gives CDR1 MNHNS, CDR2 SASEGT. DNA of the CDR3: TGTGCCAGCAGTGAGGGCGAGTATAGCAATCAGCCCCAGCATTTT. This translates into CASSEGEYSNQPQHF.

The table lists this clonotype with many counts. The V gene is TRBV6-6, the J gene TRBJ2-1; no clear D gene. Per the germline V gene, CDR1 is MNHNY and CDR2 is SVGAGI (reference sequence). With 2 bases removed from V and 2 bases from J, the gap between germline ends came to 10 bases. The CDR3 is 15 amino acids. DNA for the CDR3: TGTGCCAGCAGTTACGGGTCTAACCCCTACAATGAGCAGTTCTTC. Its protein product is CASSYGSNPYNEQFF.

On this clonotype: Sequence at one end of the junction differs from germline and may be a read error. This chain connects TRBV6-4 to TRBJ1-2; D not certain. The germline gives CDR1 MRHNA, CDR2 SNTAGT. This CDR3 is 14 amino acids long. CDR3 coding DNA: TGTGCCAACAGTGACCACCCTGCCAGCTATGGCTACACCTTC. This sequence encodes CANSDHPASYGYTF.

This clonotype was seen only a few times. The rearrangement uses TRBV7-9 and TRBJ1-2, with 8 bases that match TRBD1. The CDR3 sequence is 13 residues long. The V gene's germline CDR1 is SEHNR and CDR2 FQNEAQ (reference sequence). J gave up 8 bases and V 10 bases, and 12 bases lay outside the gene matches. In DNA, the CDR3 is TGTGCCATCAAAGCGACAGGGGAAAACGGCTACACCTTC. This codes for CAIKATGENGYTF.

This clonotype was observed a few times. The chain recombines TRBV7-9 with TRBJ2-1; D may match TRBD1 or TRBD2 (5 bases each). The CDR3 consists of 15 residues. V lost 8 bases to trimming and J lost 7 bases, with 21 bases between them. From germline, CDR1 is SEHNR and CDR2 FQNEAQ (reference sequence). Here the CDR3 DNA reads TGTGCCAGCTTTCATCCGGGACCCAGGCGGAATGAGCAGTTCTTC. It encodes CASFHPGPRRNEQFF.

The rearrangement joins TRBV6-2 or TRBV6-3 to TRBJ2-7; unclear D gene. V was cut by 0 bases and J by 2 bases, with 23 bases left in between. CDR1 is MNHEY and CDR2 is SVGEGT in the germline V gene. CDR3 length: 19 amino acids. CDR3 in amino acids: CASSYSVGRSPSLAYEQYV. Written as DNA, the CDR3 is TGTGCCAGCAGTTACTCGGTTGGGCGGTCGCCCTCCTTGGCCTACGAGCAGTACGTC.